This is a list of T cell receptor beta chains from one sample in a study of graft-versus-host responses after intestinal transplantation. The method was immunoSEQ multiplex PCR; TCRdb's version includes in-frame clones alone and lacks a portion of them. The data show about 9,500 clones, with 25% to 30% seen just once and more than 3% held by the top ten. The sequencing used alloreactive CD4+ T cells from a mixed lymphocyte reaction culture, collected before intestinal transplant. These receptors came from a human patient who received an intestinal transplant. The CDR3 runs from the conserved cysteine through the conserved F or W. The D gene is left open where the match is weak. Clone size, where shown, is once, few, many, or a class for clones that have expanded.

DNA: TGTGCCAGCAGCATAACAGGGGTAGAGACCCAGTACTTC
CDR3: CASSITGVETQYF
size: .
D: TRBD1
J: TRBJ2-5
V: TRBV11-2

DNA: TGCGCCAGCAGCCGACCAGGGACTAGCGGGACCTACGAGCAGTACTTC
CDR3: CASSRPGTSGTYEQYF
size: few
D: TRBD2
J: TRBJ2-7
V: TRBV4-1

DNA: TGTGCCAGCAGCTTACTTGGGACTAGCATCTCTGGGGCCAACGTCCTGACTTTC
CDR3: CASSLLGTSISGANVLTF
size: .
D: TRBD2
J: TRBJ2-6
V: TRBV11-2

DNA: TGTGCCAGCAGTTTATTAACTAGCCTATACTACGAGCAGTACTTC
CDR3: CASSLLTSLYYEQYF
size: few
D: .
J: TRBJ2-7
V: TRBV28

DNA: TGTGCCAGCAGTGTCGGTAGCGGGAGCTCCTACGAGCAGTACTTC
CDR3: CASSVGSGSSYEQYF
size: .
D: TRBD2
J: TRBJ2-7
V: TRBV2

DNA: TGTGCCAGCAGTTTACCCCTGGACACCAGAAACTACGAGCAGTACTTC
CDR3: CASSLPLDTRNYEQYF
size: .
D: .
J: TRBJ2-7
V: TRBV28

DNA: TGCAGCGTTGGGGGGGGGACTCTCCAAGAGGGGTACCAAGAGACCCAGTACTTC
CDR3: CSVGGGTLQEGYQETQYF
size: .
D: TRBD2
J: TRBJ2-5
V: TRBV29-1

DNA: TGTGCCAGCAGCCTACTAGCGGGGGACTACGAGCAGTACTTC
CDR3: CASSLLAGDYEQYF
size: medium-sized
D: TRBD2
J: TRBJ2-7
V: TRBV7-9

DNA: TGCGCCAGCAGCCAATTGGGGGGAGTCTACAATGAGCAGTTCTTC
CDR3: CASSQLGGVYNEQFF
size: few
D: .
J: TRBJ2-1
V: TRBV4-1

DNA: TGTGCCAGCAGCCCCAACTCCTACGAGCAGTACTTC
CDR3: CASSPNSYEQYF
size: few
D: .
J: TRBJ2-7
V: TRBV7-2

DNA: TGTGCCAGCAGCTTGGCCGTCGGATCCATTAGCTCCTACAATGAGCAGTTCTTC
CDR3: CASSLAVGSISSYNEQFF
size: medium-sized
D: .
J: TRBJ2-1
V: TRBV5-4

DNA: TGTGCCAGCAGTTCAACTTCGGTCAACGAGCAGTACTTC
CDR3: CASSSTSVNEQYF
size: once
D: .
J: TRBJ2-7
V: TRBV6-6

DNA: TGTGCCAGTAGTATCGGGGTCCAGGGGAGTCCAGATACGCAGTATTTT
CDR3: CASSIGVQGSPDTQYF
size: few
D: .
J: TRBJ2-3
V: TRBV19

DNA: TGCGCCAGCAGCCAAGATCCGGCGGACACTGAAGCTTTCTTT
CDR3: CASSQDPADTEAFF
size: few
D: .
J: TRBJ1-1
V: TRBV4-1

DNA: TGTGCCAGCAGTGACCCTCCCCCAGGGCTCAGAGAACCCCAGCATTTT
CDR3: CASSDPPPGLREPQHF
size: medium-sized
D: .
J: TRBJ1-5
V: TRBV6-1

DNA: TGTGCCAGCAGTCACAGGGGGGGATACGAGCAGTACTTC
CDR3: CASSHRGGYEQYF
size: .
D: .
J: TRBJ2-7
V: TRBV27

DNA: TGTGCCACCAGCAGAGAGGGCAAGACCCTCTCTGGGGCCAACGTCCTGACTTTC
CDR3: CATSREGKTLSGANVLTF
size: .
D: .
J: TRBJ2-6
V: TRBV15

DNA: TGTGCCAGTAGTATATCTTCTAGCTCTGGAAACACCATATATTTT
CDR3: CASSISSSSGNTIYF
size: few
D: .
J: TRBJ1-3
V: TRBV19

DNA: TGTGCCAGCGCGGCGCTAGACTCAGGGGAGCAGTACTTC
CDR3: CASAALDSGEQYF
size: large
D: .
J: TRBJ2-7
V: TRBV28

DNA: TGTGCCAGCAGTGGCCAGGGACAGGGTTTCTACGAGCAGTACTTC
CDR3: CASSGQGQGFYEQYF
size: few
D: TRBD1
J: TRBJ2-7
V: TRBV6-5

DNA: TGTGCCAGCAGTGAAGCCTTCCGTCAGCCCCAGCATTTT
CDR3: CASSEAFRQPQHF
size: few
D: .
J: TRBJ1-5
V: TRBV6-1

DNA: TGCGCCAGCAGCTTGGGACTAGCGCTGCACTACAATGAGCAGTTCTTC
CDR3: CASSLGLALHYNEQFF
size: .
D: TRBD2
J: TRBJ2-1
V: TRBV5-1

DNA: TGTGCCAGCAGTTTCGACAGCCCGAACACTGAAGCTTTCTTT
CDR3: CASSFDSPNTEAFF
size: once
D: .
J: TRBJ1-1
V: TRBV28

DNA: TGCGCCAGCAGCTCCCAAAGTCAAACTAGCGAGGGCTCCTACAATGAGCAGTTCTTC
CDR3: CASSSQSQTSEGSYNEQFF
size: medium-sized
D: TRBD2
J: TRBJ2-1
V: TRBV5-1

DNA: TGTGCCAGCAGCCCTTGGGACAGCCGTTCCTACGAGCAGTACTTC
CDR3: CASSPWDSRSYEQYF
size: medium-sized
D: TRBD1
J: TRBJ2-7
V: TRBV7-9

DNA: TGTGCAAGTCGCTTAGGATCCTGGGTAGCGGAGAGAACAGATACGCAGTATTTT
CDR3: CASRLGSWVAERTDTQYF
size: few
D: .
J: TRBJ2-3
V: TRBV12-2

DNA: TGCGCCAGCAGCCTAGGGCTTGAGGGGCGCTGGGAGCAGTACTTC
CDR3: CASSLGLEGRWEQYF
size: large
D: .
J: TRBJ2-7
V: TRBV4-1

DNA: TGTGCCAGCAGTTGGGTCAGAGACACCGGGGAGCTGTTTTTT
CDR3: CASSWVRDTGELFF
size: few
D: .
J: TRBJ2-2
V: TRBV6-1

DNA: TGTGCTAGTGGTTTGGGGAGAACCGGGGAGCTGTTTTTT
CDR3: CASGLGRTGELFF
size: .
D: .
J: TRBJ2-2
V: TRBV12-5

DNA: TGTGCCATCAGTGCGGCTAGCGGGAGGGCCCTCGTCGAGCAGTACTTC
CDR3: CAISAASGRALVEQYF
size: .
D: TRBD2
J: TRBJ2-7
V: TRBV6-1

DNA: TGTGCCAGCAGGGGGACATTCCAACTCCCGAACACTGAAGCTTTCTTT
CDR3: CASRGTFQLPNTEAFF
size: few
D: .
J: TRBJ1-1
V: TRBV5-6

DNA: TGTGCCAGCAGTCCCGGGACAGTCAATAACTATGGCTACACCTTC
CDR3: CASSPGTVNNYGYTF
size: .
D: TRBD1
J: TRBJ1-2
V: TRBV27

DNA: TGCGCCAGCAGCCAAGGTGCGACAGGGGGGTATCAGCCCCAGCATTTT
CDR3: CASSQGATGGYQPQHF
size: few
D: TRBD1
J: TRBJ1-5
V: TRBV4-1

DNA: TGTGCCAGCAGAGACCGGGGCCGGAATGAGCAGTTCTTC
CDR3: CASRDRGRNEQFF
size: few
D: .
J: TRBJ2-1
V: TRBV27